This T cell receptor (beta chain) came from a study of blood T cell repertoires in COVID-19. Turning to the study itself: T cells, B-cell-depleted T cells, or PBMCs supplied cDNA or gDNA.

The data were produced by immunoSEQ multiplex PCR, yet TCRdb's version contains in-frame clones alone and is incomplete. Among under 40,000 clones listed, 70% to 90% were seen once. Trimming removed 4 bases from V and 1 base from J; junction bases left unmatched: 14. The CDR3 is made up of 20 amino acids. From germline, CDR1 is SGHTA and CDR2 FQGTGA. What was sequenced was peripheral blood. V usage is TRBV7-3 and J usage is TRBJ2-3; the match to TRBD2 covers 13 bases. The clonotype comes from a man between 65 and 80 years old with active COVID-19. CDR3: CASSSKARLAGGNGTDTQYF. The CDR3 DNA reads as TGTGCCAGCAGCTCAAAGGCTAGACTAGCGGGAGGAAATGGCACAGATACGCAGTATTTT. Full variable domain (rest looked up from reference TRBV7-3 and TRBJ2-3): GAGVSQTPSNKVTEKGKYVELRCDPISGHTALYWYRQSLGQGPEFLIYFQGTGAADDSGLPNDRFFAVRPEGSVSTLKIQRTERGDSAVYLCASSSKARLAGGNGTDTQYFGPGTRLTVL.